This T cell receptor beta chain derives from a study of T cells in Graves' hyperthyroidism and ophthalmopathy. Using RNA transcripts as the source, TCR beta CDR3 regions were amplified. Primed by the HTBI set, a first-round RT-PCR was run on the TCR CDR3. TCRdb recomputed calls from the multiplex PCR reads with MiXCR, one row per CDR3 protein. The sample lists 370,000 or so distinct CDR3 sequences, 20% to 30% occurring once. This clonotype was seen repeatedly, ten times or more. Losses at the gene ends were 3 bases for V and 6 bases for J; bases not matched to a gene: 10. The CDR3 is 16 residues long.

Sequencing was carried out using blood. This chain joins TRBV12-3 or TRBV12-4 and TRBJ1-1; TRBD1 matches at 10 bases. This receptor was identified in a man aged 50-59 years with Graves' hyperthyroidism. The CDR3 nucleotides read TGTGCCAGCAGTTTGGCCCCCGGACAGGGGGAGCCTGAAGCTTTCTTT. Amino acids: CASSLAPGQGEPEAFF.